The entry below describes one TCR beta chain. Its antigen is undetermined. The data stem from a study of cytomegalovirus exposure and HLA in healthy donors. Findings and caveats of the study: Altogether, 150 or so TCR beta chains were recorded as cytomegalovirus-associated.

V was clipped by 5 bases and J by 2 bases, with 13 bases between them. The CDR3 spans 14 residues. The germline V gene encodes CDR1 SGHRS and CDR2 YFSETQ. Generated by immunoSEQ multiplex PCR, the TCRdb table keeps only in-frame clones and is missing some. The table records 200,000 to 250,000 clones, 75% to 90% of them present only once. J is TRBJ1-1 and V is TRBV5-1, with a weak D call TRBD1 (5 bases). The clonotype comes from a woman aged 18-35 years in good health and CMV-seronegative. Specimen: PBMCs. In DNA, the CDR3 is TGCGCCAGCAGGGGGCAGACGGGCAACACTGAAGCTTTCTTT. The encoded protein is CASRGQTGNTEAFF. Full variable domain (missing parts from reference TRBV5-1 and TRBJ1-1): KAGVTQTPRYLIKTRGQQVTLSCSPISGHRSVSWYQQTPGQGLQFLFEYFSETQRNKGNFPGRFSGRQFSNSRSEMNVSTLELGDSALYLCASRGQTGNTEAFFGQGTRLTVV.